This TCR beta chain derives from a study of blood T cells in healthy people across ages. On this clonotype itself: What it binds is not known.

Trimming stripped 0 bases from V and 0 bases from J, with 15 bases between. The CDR3 is 19 residues long. Germline assignment: CDR1 LGHNA and CDR2 YNFKEQ. General observations from the study: Aged donors had fewer naive CD4+ cells and lower diversity than long-lived donors.

A J-beta primer mix and a sample-barcoded 5' primer were used in a second PCR of about 7 to 11 cycles. TCRdb analysed the 5' RACE reads with MiXCR anew, one entry per CDR3 protein. Of approximately 1.5 million distinct CDR3 sequences detected, about 42% appear once; the ten largest clones hold around 4%. The sequencing sample was made of blood. The origin of this receptor is a young woman in good health. The genes are TRBV4-2 and TRBJ2-6; D possibly corresponds to TRBD1 (7 bases). CDR3 coding DNA: TGTGCCAGCAGCCAAGATTGGAGGGGACAGAGCTCTGGGGCCAACGTCCTGACTTTC. Protein: CASSQDWRGQSSGANVLTF.